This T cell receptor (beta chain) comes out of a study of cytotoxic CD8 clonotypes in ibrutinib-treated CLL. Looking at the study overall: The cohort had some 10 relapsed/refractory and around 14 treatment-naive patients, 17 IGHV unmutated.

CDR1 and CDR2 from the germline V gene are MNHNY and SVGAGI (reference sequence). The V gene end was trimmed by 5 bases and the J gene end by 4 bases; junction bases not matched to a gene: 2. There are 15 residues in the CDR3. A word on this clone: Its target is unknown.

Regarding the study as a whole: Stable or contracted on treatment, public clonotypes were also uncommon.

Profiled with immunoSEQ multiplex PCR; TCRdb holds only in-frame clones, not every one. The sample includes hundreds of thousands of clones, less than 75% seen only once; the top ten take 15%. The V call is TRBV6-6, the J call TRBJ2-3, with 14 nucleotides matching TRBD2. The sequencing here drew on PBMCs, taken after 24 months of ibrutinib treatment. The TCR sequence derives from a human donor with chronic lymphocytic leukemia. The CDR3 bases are TGTGCCAGCAGTCTGACTAGCGGGAGGGCAGATACGCAGTATTTT. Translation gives CASSLTSGRADTQYF.